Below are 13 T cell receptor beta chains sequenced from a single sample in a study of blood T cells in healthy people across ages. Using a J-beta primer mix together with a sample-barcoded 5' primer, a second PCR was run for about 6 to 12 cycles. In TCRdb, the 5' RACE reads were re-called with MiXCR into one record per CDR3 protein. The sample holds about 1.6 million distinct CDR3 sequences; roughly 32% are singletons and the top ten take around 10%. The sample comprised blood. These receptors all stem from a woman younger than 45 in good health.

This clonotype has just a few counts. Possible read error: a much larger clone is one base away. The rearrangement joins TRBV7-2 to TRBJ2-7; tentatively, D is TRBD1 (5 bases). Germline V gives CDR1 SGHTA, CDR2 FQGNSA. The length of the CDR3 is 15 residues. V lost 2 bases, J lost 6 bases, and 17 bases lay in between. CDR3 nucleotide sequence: TGTGCCAGCAGCTTATACGGACAAGGATGTGTCGAGCAGTACTTC. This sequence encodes CASSLYGQGCVEQYF. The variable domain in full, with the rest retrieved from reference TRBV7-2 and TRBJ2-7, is GAGVSQSPSNKVTEKGKDVELRCDPISGHTALYWYRQSLGQGLEFLIYFQGNSAPDKSGLPSDRFSAERTGGSVSTLTIQRTQQEDSAVYLCASSLYGQGCVEQYFGPGTRLTVT.

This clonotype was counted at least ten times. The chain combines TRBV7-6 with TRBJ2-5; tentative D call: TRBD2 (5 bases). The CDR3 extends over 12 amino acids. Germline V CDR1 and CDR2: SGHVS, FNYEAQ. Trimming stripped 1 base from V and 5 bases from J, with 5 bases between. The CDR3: CASSLGTETQYF. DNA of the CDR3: TGTGCCAGCAGCTTAGGGACTGAGACCCAGTACTTC.

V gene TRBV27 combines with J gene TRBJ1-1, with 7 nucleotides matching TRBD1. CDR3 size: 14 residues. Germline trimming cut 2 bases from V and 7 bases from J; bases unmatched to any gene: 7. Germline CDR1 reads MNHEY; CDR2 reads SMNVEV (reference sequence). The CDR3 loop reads CASSLDRDRVEAFF. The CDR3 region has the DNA TGTGCCAGCAGTTTAGACCGAGACAGGGTTGAAGCTTTCTTT.

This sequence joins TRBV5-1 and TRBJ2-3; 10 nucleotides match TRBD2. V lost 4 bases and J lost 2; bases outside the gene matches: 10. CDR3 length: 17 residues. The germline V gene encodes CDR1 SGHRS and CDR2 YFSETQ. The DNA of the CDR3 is TGCGCCAGCAGCCCTTACCTTACTAGCGGGGTCACAGATACGCAGTATTTT. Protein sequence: CASSPYLTSGVTDTQYF.

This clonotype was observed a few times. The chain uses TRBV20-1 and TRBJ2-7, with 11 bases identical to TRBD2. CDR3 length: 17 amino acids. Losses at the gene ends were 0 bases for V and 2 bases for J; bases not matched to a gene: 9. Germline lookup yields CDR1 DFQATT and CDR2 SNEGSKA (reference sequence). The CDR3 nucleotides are TGCAGTGCTAGAGATGATGGAGGACTAGCGGGTACCTACGAGCAGTACTTC. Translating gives CSARDDGGLAGTYEQYF.

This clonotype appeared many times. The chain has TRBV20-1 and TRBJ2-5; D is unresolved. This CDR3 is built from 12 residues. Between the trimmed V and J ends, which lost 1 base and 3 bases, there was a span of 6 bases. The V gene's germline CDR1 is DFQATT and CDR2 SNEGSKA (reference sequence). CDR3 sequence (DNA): TGCAGTGCTAGAGGGTTGGAAGAGACCCAGTACTTC. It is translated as CSARGLEETQYF.

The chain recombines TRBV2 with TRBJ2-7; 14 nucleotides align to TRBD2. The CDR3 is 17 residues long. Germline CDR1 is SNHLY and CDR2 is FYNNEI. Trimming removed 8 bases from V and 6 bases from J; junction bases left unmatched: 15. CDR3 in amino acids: CASRIGLAGGLPIEQYF. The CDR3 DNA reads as TGTGCCAGCCGGATAGGACTAGCGGGAGGACTCCCTATCGAGCAGTACTTC.

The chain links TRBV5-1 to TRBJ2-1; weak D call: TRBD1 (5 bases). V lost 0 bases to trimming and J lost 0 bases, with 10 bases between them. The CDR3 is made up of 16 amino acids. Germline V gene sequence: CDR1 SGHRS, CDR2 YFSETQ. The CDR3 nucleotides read TGCGCCAGCAGCTTGGATGTGGGGCCCTCCTACAATGAGCAGTTCTTC. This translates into CASSLDVGPSYNEQFF.

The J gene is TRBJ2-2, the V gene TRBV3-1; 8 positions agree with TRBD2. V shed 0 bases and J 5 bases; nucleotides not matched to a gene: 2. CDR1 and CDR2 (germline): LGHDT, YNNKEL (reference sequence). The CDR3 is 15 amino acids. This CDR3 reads CASSQEVAGTGELFF. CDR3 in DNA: TGTGCCAGCAGCCAAGAAGTAGCGGGGACCGGGGAGCTGTTTTTT.

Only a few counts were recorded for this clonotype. Written as DNA, the CDR3 is TGCGCCAGCAGCTTGGCGCCGGGGGTGGGCGGCATTCAGTACTTC. It translates to CASSLAPGVGGIQYF. The V gene is TRBV5-1, the J gene TRBJ2-4; TRBD2 is a possible D gene (6 bases). CDR3 size: 15 residues. V dropped 0 bases and J dropped 9 bases, with 16 bases sitting between them. The germline gives CDR1 SGHRS, CDR2 YFSETQ.

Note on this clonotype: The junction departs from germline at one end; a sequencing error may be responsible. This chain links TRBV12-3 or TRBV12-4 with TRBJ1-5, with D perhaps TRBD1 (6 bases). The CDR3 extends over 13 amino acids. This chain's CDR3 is CAGSLGGDQPQHF. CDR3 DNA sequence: TGTGCCGGCAGCCTGGGGGGCGATCAGCCCCAGCATTTT.

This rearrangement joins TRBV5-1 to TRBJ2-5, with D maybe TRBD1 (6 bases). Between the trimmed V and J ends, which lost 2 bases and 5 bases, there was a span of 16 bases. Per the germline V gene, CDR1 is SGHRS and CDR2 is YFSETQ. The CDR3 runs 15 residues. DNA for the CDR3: TGCGCCAGCAGCTTAAGCGGACAGAGGCTTGAGACCCAGTACTTC. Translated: CASSLSGQRLETQYF.

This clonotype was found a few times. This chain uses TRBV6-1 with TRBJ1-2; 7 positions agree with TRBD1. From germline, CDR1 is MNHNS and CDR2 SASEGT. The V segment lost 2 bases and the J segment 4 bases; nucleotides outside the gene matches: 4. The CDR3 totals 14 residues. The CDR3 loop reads CASSELGQPYGYTF. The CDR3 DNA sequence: TGTGCCAGCAGTGAATTGGGACAGCCCTATGGCTACACCTTC.